These 2 T cell receptor beta chains share one sample of origin, sequenced in a study of blood T cells in healthy people across ages. Primers used in a second PCR of about 7 to 12 cycles were a sample-barcoded 5' primer and a J-beta primer mix. Each CDR3 protein gets one entry after TCRdb re-called the 5' RACE reads with MiXCR. Of about 730,000 distinct CDR3 sequences listed, roughly 41% are singletons. The source material was blood. These receptors all come from a woman aged 55-70 years in good health.

This rearrangement joins TRBV3-1 to TRBJ2-4; 7 nucleotides align to TRBD1. TRBJ2-5 matches the DNA end more closely, so the J call is doubtful. Germline values: CDR1 LGHDT, CDR2 YNNKEL (reference sequence). The CDR3 has 13 amino acids. Here the CDR3 reads CASQTGTEETQYF. The CDR3 region has the DNA TGTGCCAGCCAAACCGGGACAGAAGAGACCCAGTACTTC.

In its sample, this clonotype was seen once. One junction end does not reproduce the germline sequence, and a read error may be involved. The V gene is TRBV29-1, the J gene TRBJ1-1; D ambiguous. CDR1 and CDR2 from the germline V gene are SQVTM and ANQGSEA. This CDR3 has 12 amino acids. CDR3 protein: CGVEWQNTEAFF. In nucleotides, the CDR3 is TGCGGCGTTGAGTGGCAGAACACTGAAGCTTTCTTT.